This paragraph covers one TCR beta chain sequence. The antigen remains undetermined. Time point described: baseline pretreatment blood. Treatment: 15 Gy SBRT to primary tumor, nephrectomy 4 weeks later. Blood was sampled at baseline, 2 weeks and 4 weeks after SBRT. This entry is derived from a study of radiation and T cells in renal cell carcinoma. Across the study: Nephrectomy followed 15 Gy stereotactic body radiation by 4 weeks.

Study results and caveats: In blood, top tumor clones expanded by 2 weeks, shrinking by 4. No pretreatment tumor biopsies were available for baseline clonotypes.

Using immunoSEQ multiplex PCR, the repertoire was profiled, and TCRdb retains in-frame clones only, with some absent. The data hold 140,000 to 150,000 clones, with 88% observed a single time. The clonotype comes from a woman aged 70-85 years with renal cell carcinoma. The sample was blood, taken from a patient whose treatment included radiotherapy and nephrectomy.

The CDR3 DNA is TGTGCCAGCAGTTTTAGTGGCGGACCTAATTCACCCCTCCACTTT. Translating it yields CASSFSGGPNSPLHF. The genes are TRBV28 and TRBJ1-6; D ambiguous. Germline-derived CDR1 and CDR2 are MDHEN and SYDVKM. The CDR3 totals 15 residues. V lost 3 bases and J lost 6, with 12 bases in between.